This T cell receptor (beta chain) was observed in a study of persistence of HIV-infected CD4 T cells (dated by TCRdb to about 2020). Turning to the overall study: Suppressive ART had been received by participants for a median of roughly 8 years. Apart from a couple of participants who underwent leukapheresis at a single time point, peripheral blood samples of up to 180 mL were collected from participants at multiple time points. Proviral sequencing was used to assess clonality among infected cells, whereas TCRbeta sequencing gauged the clonality of all cells within each sorted population. CMV- and HIV-1 Gag-responding CD4+ T cells were isolated from ART-treated individuals so that antigen-driven clonal expansion of HIV-1-infected cells could be examined. Anti-CD3/anti-CD28 stimulation activated a higher proportion of cells, with a lower memory fraction, than antigen stimulation. For the TCR cluster analysis across participants, 8 or 9 participants were included for CMV and about seven participants for Gag. Overall results and qualifications from the work: Degenerate expanded CDR3beta sequences were enriched in antigen-responding cells, suggesting convergent selection of CD4+ responses to CMV and Gag. Within the same sorted populations, how oligoclonal the TCRs were correlated with how oligoclonal the proviruses were. Only a small number of individuals took part in the study, and the range of antigens tested was limited. Significantly lower TCRbeta richness was observed in CMV- and Gag-responding cells than in anti-CD3/anti-CD28-responding cells, and higher oligoclonality was observed in CMV-responding cells than in CD3/CD28-stimulated and Gag-responding cells. Restriction of bulk TCR analyses to the rare CMV-responding cells that actually carried HIV-1 proviruses was not possible.

From the germline V gene (reference sequence), CDR1 is SEHNR and CDR2 is FQNEAQ. V is pared back by 2 bases and J by 2 bases, with 8 bases lying between the germline termini. Counted from cysteine to phenylalanine, this CDR3 has 14 amino acids. The sequence is cut down to CDR3 DNA, 42 bases in frame from base 1. The immunoSEQ hsTCRB assay version 4 in survey mode was used to sequence TCRbeta repertoires from genomic DNA. Genomic DNA was diluted to around 9.4 ng/uL, using up to about 1 ug per sample for TCRbeta sequencing. Per the authors' processing: ImmunoSeq Analyzer 3.0 was used for analysis of TCRbeta data, and diversity was computed on productive nucleotide rearrangements. Using the Immunarch R package, the improved Chao index served to estimate lower-bound TCR diversity and the Gini coefficient served to estimate clonality. Different nucleotide rearrangements encoding the same CDR3beta amino acid sequence were treated as distinct clonotypes. Differential abundance analysis found TCRbeta sequences that were significantly enriched in antigen-responding cells compared with anti-CD3/anti-CD28-activated cells. GLIPH2 grouped TCRs by predicted peptide-MHC specificity, both within each participant and across combined participant data sets. Drawn from immuneACCESS, this table holds only the in-frame rearrangements with V and J called that TCRdb kept. Clones are partly lost; checked studies trace under half to an unresolved V gene and leave the rest unexplained. The D gene and trimming were derived from the DNA, and the V and J assignments and clone size from that table. Here the sample has under 50,000 clones; about 89% occur a single time. Together, the top ten hold 1.8% of the sample.

With respect to this clone: What this receptor recognizes is not known. No much larger clone exists at a distance of one base, and base qualities are not known.

The sample's treatment or condition label is to be understood as: suppressive antiretroviral therapy. As a nonspecific positive control representing the CD4+ T cell repertoire, cells were stimulated with anti-CD3/anti-CD28 magnetic beads. CD4+ T cells that responded were sorted based on upregulation of both CD40 ligand and CD69. Participants were HIV-1-infected adults who started suppressive ART during chronic infection. Participants had undetectable plasma HIV-1 RNA below 50 copies/mL for at least 4 years. To be included, a participant needed positive CMV serology and a CD4+ T cell count above 400 cells/uL. Before stimulation, PBMCs were isolated using density centrifugation and depleted of CD8+ T cells. CD8-depleted PBMCs were stimulated for over 15 hours with anti-CD28/CD49d costimulation, CD40-blocking antibody and enfuvirtide to prevent new infections. Sorting was done on either a Beckman Coulter MoFlo Legacy or an XDP sorter, and propidium iodide was used to exclude dead cells. Genomic DNA was extracted with the QIAamp DNA Mini Kit for samples above one million cells, otherwise with the Quick-DNA Microprep Kit.

The sequence joins TRBV7-9 to TRBJ2-3, with the D gene call left open. The clonotype comes from an adult man with HIV who was CMV-seropositive. The sequences come from CD4+ T cells sorted from PBMCs after approximately 19-hour stimulation, collected from a patient who received antiretroviral therapy. The sample's cell subset or site, from its label and the paper: CD40L+CD69+ CD4 T cells responding to anti-CD3/anti-CD28 beads, representing the overall repertoire. The CDR3 amino acid sequence is: CASSLTSTTDTQYF. Read as DNA, the sequence is TGTGCCAGCAGCTTAACCAGCACCACAGATACGCAGTATTTT.